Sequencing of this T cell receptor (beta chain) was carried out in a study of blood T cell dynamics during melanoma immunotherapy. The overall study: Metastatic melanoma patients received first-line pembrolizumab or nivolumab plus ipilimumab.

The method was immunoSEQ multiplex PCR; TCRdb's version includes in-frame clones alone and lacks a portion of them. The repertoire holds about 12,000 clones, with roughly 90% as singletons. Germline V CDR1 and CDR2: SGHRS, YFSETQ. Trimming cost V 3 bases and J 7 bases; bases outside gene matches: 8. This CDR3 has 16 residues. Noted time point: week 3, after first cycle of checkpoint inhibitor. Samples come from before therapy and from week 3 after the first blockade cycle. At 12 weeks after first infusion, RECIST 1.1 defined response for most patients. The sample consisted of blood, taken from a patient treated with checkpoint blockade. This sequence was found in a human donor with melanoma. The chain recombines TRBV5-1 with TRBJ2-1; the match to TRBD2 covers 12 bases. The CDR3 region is CASSSRTSGVLNEQFF. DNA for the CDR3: TGCGCCAGCAGCTCGAGGACTAGCGGGGTTTTAAATGAGCAGTTCTTC.